A selection of T cell receptor beta chains follows, all from one sample in a study of shared clonotypes between healthy human individuals. The repertoire was sequenced with immunoSEQ multiplex PCR; TCRdb's copy has only in-frame clones and lacks some. Among about 2.5 million clones listed, just under 95% were seen once. The material sequenced was naive CD4+ T cells from PBMCs. The receptor set was obtained from a young man in good health. Some clones in this sample may be carry-over from other donors' samples. The CDR3 runs from the conserved cysteine through the conserved F or W. The D gene is left open where the match is weak. Some rows mark clone size as missing; the rest say once, few, many or name a class of expanded clone.

V gene: TRBV5-1; clone size: -; J gene: TRBJ2-1; D gene: TRBD1; CDR3 protein: CASSFSGQTYNEQFF; CDR3 DNA: TGCGCCAGCAGCTTTTCGGGACAGACCTACAATGAGCAGTTCTTC
V gene: TRBV28; clone size: -; J gene: TRBJ2-3; D gene: -; CDR3 protein: CASSSPGGTDTQYF; CDR3 DNA: TGTGCCAGCAGTTCCCCCGGGGGCACAGATACGCAGTATTTT
V gene: TRBV9; clone size: -; J gene: TRBJ2-3; D gene: TRBD2; CDR3 protein: CASSVLGLAVSTDTQYF; CDR3 DNA: TGTGCCAGCAGCGTACTGGGACTAGCGGTTAGCACAGATACGCAGTATTTT
V gene: TRBV6-5; clone size: -; J gene: TRBJ2-3; D gene: -; CDR3 protein: CASGNGDTQYF; CDR3 DNA: TGTGCCAGCGGAAACGGGGATACGCAGTATTTT
V gene: TRBV6-5; clone size: -; J gene: TRBJ2-7; D gene: -; CDR3 protein: CASSRAPYEQYF; CDR3 DNA: TGTGCCAGCAGCAGGGCCCCCTACGAGCAGTACTTC
V gene: TRBV2; clone size: -; J gene: TRBJ2-2; D gene: TRBD1; CDR3 protein: CASSESRGRKAGELFF; CDR3 DNA: TGTGCCAGCAGTGAAAGCAGGGGGCGAAAAGCCGGGGAGCTGTTTTTT
V gene: TRBV7-6; clone size: -; J gene: TRBJ2-3; D gene: -; CDR3 protein: CASSLGLSTDTQYF; CDR3 DNA: TGTGCCAGCAGCTTAGGGCTCAGCACAGATACGCAGTATTTT
V gene: TRBV19; clone size: -; J gene: TRBJ2-7; D gene: -; CDR3 protein: CASSKGTRSYEQYF; CDR3 DNA: TGTGCCAGTAGTAAAGGGACGCGGTCTTACGAGCAGTACTTC
V gene: TRBV5-6; clone size: -; J gene: TRBJ2-7; D gene: -; CDR3 protein: CASSSLGGTYEQYF; CDR3 DNA: TGTGCCAGCAGCTCACTAGGGGGAACATACGAGCAGTACTTC
V gene: TRBV5-1; clone size: -; J gene: TRBJ2-5; D gene: -; CDR3 protein: CASSFWEWETQYF; CDR3 DNA: -
V gene: TRBV5-1; clone size: -; J gene: TRBJ2-7; D gene: -; CDR3 protein: CASSTEGYEQYF; CDR3 DNA: TGCGCCAGCAGCACAGAAGGCTACGAGCAGTACTTC
V gene: TRBV21-1; clone size: -; J gene: TRBJ2-7; D gene: -; CDR3 protein: CASSNLARPFEQYF; CDR3 DNA: TGTGCCAGCAGCAATCTCGCCCGCCCGTTCGAGCAGTACTTC
V gene: TRBV28; clone size: -; J gene: TRBJ1-5; D gene: -; CDR3 protein: CASSFSGGAGNQPQHF; CDR3 DNA: TGTGCCAGCAGTTTCTCGGGGGGAGCTGGCAATCAGCCCCAGCATTTT
V gene: TRBV18; clone size: -; J gene: TRBJ2-3; D gene: -; CDR3 protein: CASSPQGSFTDTQYF; CDR3 DNA: TGTGCCAGCTCACCGCAGGGGTCCTTCACAGATACGCAGTATTTT
V gene: TRBV9; clone size: -; J gene: TRBJ2-1; D gene: TRBD2; CDR3 protein: CASSVALAGYNEQFF; CDR3 DNA: TGTGCCAGCAGCGTAGCCCTAGCGGGATACAATGAGCAGTTCTTC
V gene: TRBV27; clone size: -; J gene: TRBJ1-5; D gene: -; CDR3 protein: CASSSGQGRNQPQHF; CDR3 DNA: TGTGCCAGCAGTTCTGGCCAGGGCCGCAATCAGCCCCAGCATTTT
V gene: TRBV4-1; clone size: once; J gene: TRBJ2-7; D gene: TRBD1; CDR3 protein: CASSQGWTGTSEQYF; CDR3 DNA: TGCGCCAGCAGCCAAGGTTGGACAGGGACGAGCGAGCAGTACTTC
V gene: TRBV4-1; clone size: -; J gene: TRBJ2-7; D gene: TRBD2; CDR3 protein: CASSPKTSGGAPSSSYEQYF; CDR3 DNA: TGCGCCAGCAGCCCGAAGACTAGCGGAGGGGCTCCCAGCTCATCCTACGAGCAGTACTTC
V gene: TRBV7-8; clone size: -; J gene: TRBJ2-1; D gene: TRBD2; CDR3 protein: CASTPWGGTSRKFF; CDR3 DNA: TGTGCCAGCACCCCCTGGGGGGGGACTAGCCGTAAGTTCTTC
V gene: TRBV30; clone size: -; J gene: TRBJ2-7; D gene: TRBD1; CDR3 protein: CAWSSVETGDPYEQYF; CDR3 DNA: TGTGCCTGGAGTTCGGTGGAGACAGGGGACCCCTACGAGCAGTACTTC
V gene: TRBV6-5; clone size: -; J gene: TRBJ2-7; D gene: TRBD1; CDR3 protein: CASSRQGPAYEQYF; CDR3 DNA: TGTGCCAGCAGCAGACAGGGCCCCGCCTACGAGCAGTACTTC
V gene: TRBV6-6; clone size: -; J gene: TRBJ1-1; D gene: -; CDR3 protein: CASRPPGHLNTEAFF; CDR3 DNA: TGTGCCAGCAGACCCCCCGGACACTTGAACACTGAAGCTTTCTTT
V gene: TRBV6-5; clone size: few; J gene: TRBJ1-2; D gene: -; CDR3 protein: CASSAGHDYGYTF; CDR3 DNA: TGTGCCAGCAGCGCGGGACACGACTATGGCTACACCTTC
V gene: TRBV29-1; clone size: -; J gene: TRBJ1-2; D gene: -; CDR3 protein: CTIGGGYGYTF; CDR3 DNA: TGCACCATAGGGGGGGGCTATGGCTACACCTTC
V gene: TRBV5-1; clone size: -; J gene: TRBJ2-1; D gene: -; CDR3 protein: CASSWTGTLSYNEQFF; CDR3 DNA: TGCGCCAGCAGCTGGACCGGGACTCTCTCCTACAATGAGCAGTTCTTC
V gene: TRBV11-3; clone size: -; J gene: TRBJ2-5; D gene: TRBD1; CDR3 protein: CASSPGDRFQETQYF; CDR3 DNA: TGTGCCAGCAGCCCCGGGGACAGATTCCAAGAGACCCAGTACTTC
V gene: TRBV9; clone size: -; J gene: TRBJ2-7; D gene: TRBD1; CDR3 protein: CASSVGYRGLYEQYF; CDR3 DNA: TGTGCCAGCAGCGTAGGGTACAGGGGGCTCTACGAGCAGTACTTC
V gene: TRBV4-1; clone size: -; J gene: TRBJ1-5; D gene: -; CDR3 protein: CASRGETGSNQPQHF; CDR3 DNA: TGCGCCAGCAGGGGAGAGACAGGTAGCAATCAGCCCCAGCATTTT
V gene: TRBV10-1; clone size: -; J gene: TRBJ2-2; D gene: TRBD2; CDR3 protein: CASSETGLAATGELFF; CDR3 DNA: TGCGCCAGCAGTGAGACGGGACTAGCGGCAACCGGGGAGCTGTTTTTT
V gene: TRBV19; clone size: -; J gene: TRBJ1-1; D gene: -; CDR3 protein: CASSIEGQLNTEAFF; CDR3 DNA: TGTGCCAGTAGTATAGAAGGACAATTGAACACTGAAGCTTTCTTT